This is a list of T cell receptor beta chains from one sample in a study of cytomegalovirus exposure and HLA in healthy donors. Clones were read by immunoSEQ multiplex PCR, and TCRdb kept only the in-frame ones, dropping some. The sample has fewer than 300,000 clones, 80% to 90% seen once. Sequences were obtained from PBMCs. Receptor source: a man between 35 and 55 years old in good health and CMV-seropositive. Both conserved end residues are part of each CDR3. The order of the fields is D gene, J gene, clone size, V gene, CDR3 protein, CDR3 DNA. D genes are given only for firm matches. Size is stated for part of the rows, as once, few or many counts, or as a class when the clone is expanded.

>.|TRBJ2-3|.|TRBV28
CASRGRLEAQYF
TGTGCCAGCAGGGGGCGACTAGAAGCGCAGTATTTT
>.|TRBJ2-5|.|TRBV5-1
CASSLRGLRTSRETQYF
TGCGCCAGCAGCTTGAGGGGGTTGAGGACCTCCCGGGAGACCCAGTACTTC
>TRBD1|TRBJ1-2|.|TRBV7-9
CASSARQGTPNYGYTF
TGTGCCAGCAGCGCCAGACAGGGGACGCCTAACTATGGCTACACCTTC
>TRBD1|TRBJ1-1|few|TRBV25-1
CASSEWGTGGSTEAFF
TGTGCCAGCAGTGAATGGGGGACAGGGGGTTCCACTGAAGCTTTCTTT
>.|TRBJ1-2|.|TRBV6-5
CASTPETGLRGYTF
TGTGCCAGCACTCCGGAAACAGGGCTCAGGGGCTACACCTTC
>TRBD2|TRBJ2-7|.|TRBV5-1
CASSLGLAGFYEQYF
TGCGCCAGCAGCTTGGGACTAGCGGGATTTTACGAGCAGTACTTC
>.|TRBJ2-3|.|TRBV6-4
CASSDSGKAADTQYF
TGTGCCAGCAGTGACTCGGGCAAAGCGGCAGATACGCAGTATTTT
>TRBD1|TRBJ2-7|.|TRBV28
CAIGGQGHEQYF
TGTGCCATCGGTGGACAGGGTCACGAGCAGTACTTC
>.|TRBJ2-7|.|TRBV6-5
CASSPGSYEQYF
TGTGCCAGCAGTCCGGGGTCCTACGAGCAGTACTTC
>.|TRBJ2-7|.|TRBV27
CASSFGQNYEQYF
TGTGCCAGCAGTTTCGGACAGAACTACGAGCAGTACTTC
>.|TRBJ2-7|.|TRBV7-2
CASSLGQYEQYF
TGTGCCAGCAGCTTAGGGCAATACGAGCAGTACTTC
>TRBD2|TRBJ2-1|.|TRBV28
CASSLPPGLAGVQYSYNEQFF
TGTGCCAGCAGTCTTCCTCCGGGACTAGCGGGAGTACAATACTCTTACAATGAGCAGTTCTTC
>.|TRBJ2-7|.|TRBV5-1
CASSSDSSSYEQYF
TGCGCCAGCAGCTCGGACAGCAGCTCCTACGAGCAGTACTTC
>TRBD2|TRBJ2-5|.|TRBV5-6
CASSLGSGGWETQYF
TGTGCCAGCAGCTTGGGATCGGGAGGATGGGAGACCCAGTACTTC
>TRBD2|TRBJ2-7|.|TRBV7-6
CASSLAVQREEQYF
TGTGCCAGCAGCTTAGCGGTGCAGCGGGAAGAGCAGTACTTC
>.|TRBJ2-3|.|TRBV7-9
CASSFGGMDTQYF
TGTGCCAGCAGCTTCGGCGGGATGGATACGCAGTATTTT
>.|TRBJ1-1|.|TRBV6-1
CTSSLSGAGTEAFF
TGTACCAGCAGCCTCAGCGGGGCAGGCACTGAAGCTTTCTTT
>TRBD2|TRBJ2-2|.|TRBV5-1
CASNSGSPRELFF
TGCGCCAGCAACAGCGGGAGTCCCCGGGAGCTGTTTTTT
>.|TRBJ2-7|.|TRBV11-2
CASSFDSRNYEQYF
TGTGCCAGCAGCTTCGACAGCCGGAACTACGAGCAGTACTTC
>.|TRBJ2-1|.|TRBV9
CASSVDGGSYNEQFF
TGTGCCAGCAGCGTAGACGGGGGCTCCTACAATGAGCAGTTCTTC
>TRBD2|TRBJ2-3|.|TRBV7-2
CASSLIAGVVTDTQYF
TGTGCCAGCAGCTTAATAGCGGGAGTGGTCACAGATACGCAGTATTTT
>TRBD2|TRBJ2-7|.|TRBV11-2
CASSPVGRGRRDPYEQYF
TGTGCCAGCAGCCCAGTAGGGCGGGGGAGAAGGGACCCCTACGAGCAGTACTTC